These 5 T cell receptor beta chains share one sample of origin, sequenced in a study of tissue T cells after allogeneic stem cell transplantation. The time point is: mouse harvest day 14 after allogeneic transplant. Each mouse received 10^7 T-cell-depleted marrow cells plus 10^6 splenic CD5+ T cells by tail vein. The protocol was immunoSEQ multiplex PCR, while the TCRdb copy is restricted to in-frame clones and leaves out a portion. The table includes about 9,000 clones, around 33% detected once. The material sequenced was skin. Receptors originate from a female BALB/c mouse given C57BL/6 T cells with graft-versus-host disease after an allogeneic hematopoietic cell transplant.

This clone is classed as medium-sized. The gene names given are mouse names. The CDR3 end lies 1 residue beyond the end of the read and is filled in from the germline J gene. The chain employs TRBV26 and TRBJ1-3, with 7 bases fitting TRBD1. The V segment lost 4 bases and the J segment 0 bases; nucleotides outside the gene matches: 3. This CDR3 contains 15 residues. Germline CDR1 and CDR2: KGHPV and FQNQEV (reference sequence). The DNA read from the CDR3 is TGTGCCAGCAGTCCGGGACAGAATTCTGGAAATACGCTCTAT. As protein: CASSPGQNSGNTLY. The whole CDR3 sequence is CASSPGQNSGNTLYF.

The sample holds a few counts of this clone. The germline and genes are mouse ones. The CDR3 end lies 1 residue beyond the end of the read and is filled in from the germline J gene. This chain links TRBV26 with TRBJ1-2; no definite D call. Germline values: CDR1 KGHPV, CDR2 FQNQEV (reference sequence). Trimming removed 2 bases at V and 3 bases at J, with 4 bases between. This CDR3 contains 12 residues. The CDR3 is CASSLGHSDYTF. The sequenced part of the CDR3 DNA is TGTGCCAGCAGTCTGGGACACTCCGACTACACC.

As concerns this clone: Gene labels here are mouse ones. The read falls 1 residue short of the CDR3 end, and the missing part is taken from the germline J gene. This rearrangement joins TRBV23 to TRBJ1-4. The germline gives CDR1 KGHTA, CDR2 FQNQQP. The length of the CDR3 is 14 residues. The CDR3 DNA, read in part, is TGCTCCAGCAGTCAAAGGGCGTCCAACGAAAGATTATTT. Amino acids: CSSSQRASNERLF. The whole CDR3 protein is CSSSQRASNERLFF.

On this clone itself: The gene symbols are mouse symbols. The CDR3 extends 1 residue past the end of the read, so its final part is completed from the germline J gene. Other DNA variants within this sample encode the same CDR3. The V call is TRBV20, the J call TRBJ2-3; TRBD2 matches 10 bases. CDR1 and CDR2 (germline): GFQATS, STVNSAI. Trimming at V came to 1 base and at J to 0 bases, leaving 7 bases not matched to a gene. The CDR3 has 17 residues. CDR3 loop: CGARGWGGADSAETLYF. CDR3 DNA (partial): TGTGGTGCTAGGGGCTGGGGGGGCGCGGATAGTGCAGAAACGCTGTAT.

About this clone: Gene labels here are mouse ones. Sequencing ends 1 residue short of the CDR3 end; the germline J gene provides the rest. The chain uses TRBV15 and TRBJ2-4; possible D gene TRBD1, 5 bases. Trimming left V 0 bases short and J 2 bases short, with 6 bases between. Germline values: CDR1 SGHND, CDR2 FRSKSL. There are 14 residues in the CDR3. The CDR3 loop reads CASSLARDQNTLYF. CDR3 DNA, as far as it was read: TGTGCCAGCAGTTTAGCCAGGGATCAAAACACCTTGTAC.